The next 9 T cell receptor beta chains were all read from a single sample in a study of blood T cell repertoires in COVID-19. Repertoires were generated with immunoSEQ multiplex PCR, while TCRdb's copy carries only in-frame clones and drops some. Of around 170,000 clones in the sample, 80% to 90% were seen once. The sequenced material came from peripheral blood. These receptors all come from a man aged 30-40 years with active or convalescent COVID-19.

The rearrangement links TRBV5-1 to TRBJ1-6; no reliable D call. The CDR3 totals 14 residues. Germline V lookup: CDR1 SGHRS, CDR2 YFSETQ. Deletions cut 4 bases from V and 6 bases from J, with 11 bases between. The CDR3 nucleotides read TGCGCCAGCAGCGATGGGCAGGCTAATTCACCCCTCCACTTT. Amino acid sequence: CASSDGQANSPLHF.

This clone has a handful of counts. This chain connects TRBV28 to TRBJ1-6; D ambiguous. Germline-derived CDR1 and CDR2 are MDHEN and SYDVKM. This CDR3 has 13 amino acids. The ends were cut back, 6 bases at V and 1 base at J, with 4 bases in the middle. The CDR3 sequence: CASSVSYNSPLHF. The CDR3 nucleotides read TGTGCCAGCAGCGTGTCCTATAATTCACCCCTCCACTTT.

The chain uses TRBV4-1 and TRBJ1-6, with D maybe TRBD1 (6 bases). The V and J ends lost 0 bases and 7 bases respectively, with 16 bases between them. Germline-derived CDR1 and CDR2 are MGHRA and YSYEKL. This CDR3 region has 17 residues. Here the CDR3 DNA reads TGCGCCAGCAGCCAAGATGGTACGGCTAGGGGGAATTCACCCCTCCACTTT. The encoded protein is CASSQDGTARGNSPLHF.

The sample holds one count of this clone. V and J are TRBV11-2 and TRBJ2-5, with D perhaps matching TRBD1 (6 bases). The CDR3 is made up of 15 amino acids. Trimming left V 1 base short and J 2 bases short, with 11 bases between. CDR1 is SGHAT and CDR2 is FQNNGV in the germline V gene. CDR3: CASSLATGSQETQYF. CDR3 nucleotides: TGTGCCAGCAGCTTAGCGACAGGATCTCAAGAGACCCAGTACTTC.

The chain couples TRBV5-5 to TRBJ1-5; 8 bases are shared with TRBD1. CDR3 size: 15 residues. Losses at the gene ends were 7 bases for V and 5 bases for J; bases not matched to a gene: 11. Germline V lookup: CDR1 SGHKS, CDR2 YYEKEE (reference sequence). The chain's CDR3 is CASGQGPRRDQPQHF. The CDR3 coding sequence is TGTGCCAGCGGACAGGGTCCTCGGAGGGATCAGCCCCAGCATTTT. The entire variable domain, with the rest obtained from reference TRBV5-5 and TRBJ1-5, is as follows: DAGVTQSPTHLIKTRGQQVTLRCSPISGHKSVSWYQQVLGQGPQFIFQYYEKEERGRGNFPDRFSARQFPNYSSELNVNALLLGDSALYLCASGQGPRRDQPQHFGDGTRLSIL.

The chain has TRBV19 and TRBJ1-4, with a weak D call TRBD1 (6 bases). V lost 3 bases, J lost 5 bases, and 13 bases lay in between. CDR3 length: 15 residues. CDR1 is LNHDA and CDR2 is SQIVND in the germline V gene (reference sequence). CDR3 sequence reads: CASSMDTGTNEKLFF. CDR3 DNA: TGTGCCAGTAGTATGGATACAGGGACCAATGAAAAACTGTTTTTT.

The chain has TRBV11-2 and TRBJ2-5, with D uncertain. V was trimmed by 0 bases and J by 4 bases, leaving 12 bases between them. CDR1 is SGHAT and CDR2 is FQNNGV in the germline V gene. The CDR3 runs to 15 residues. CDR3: CASSLDGQARETQYF. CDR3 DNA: TGTGCCAGCAGCTTAGATGGCCAGGCCCGAGAGACCCAGTACTTC.

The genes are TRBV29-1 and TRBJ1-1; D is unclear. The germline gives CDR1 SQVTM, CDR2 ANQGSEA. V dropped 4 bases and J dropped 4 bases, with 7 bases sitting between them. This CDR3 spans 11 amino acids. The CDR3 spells CSVGGFTEAFF. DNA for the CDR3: TGCAGCGTTGGAGGGTTCACTGAAGCTTTCTTT. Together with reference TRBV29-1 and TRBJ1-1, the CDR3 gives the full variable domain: SAVISQKPSRDICQRGTSLTIQCQVDSQVTMMFWYRQQPGQSLTLIATANQGSEATYESGFVIDKFPISRPNLTFSTLTVSNMSPEDSSIYLCSVGGFTEAFFGQGTRLTVV.

CDR3 sequence (DNA): TGCGCCAGCAGCTGGGCCCCGGGGGAAGTCGCCCTGAACACTGAAGCTTTCTTT. Protein sequence: CASSWAPGEVALNTEAFF. This sequence joins TRBV5-1 and TRBJ1-1; D perhaps matches TRBD1 (5 bases). The CDR3 is 18 amino acids. Germline V gene data show CDR1 as SGHRS and CDR2 as YFSETQ. The ends were cut back, 3 bases at V and 0 bases at J, with 21 bases in the middle.